The clone carrying this T cell receptor (beta chain) was picked up a small number of times. Its specificity is unknown. This specimen belongs to a study of cytomegalovirus exposure and HLA in healthy donors. For the study at large: Unique TCRs from HLA-typed donors, some 85 million of them, were held in an early data release. Overall study findings and caveats: Evidence from a later analysis indicated that most CMV-associated TCR beta chains looked HLA-restricted. For TCR beta chains, V- and J-gene trimming was later linked to a missense DCLRE1C variant.

The study ran its PCR with 60 Vbeta and 13 Jbeta primers. The protocol was immunoSEQ multiplex PCR, while the TCRdb copy is restricted to in-frame clones and leaves out a portion. Counted here are more than 150,000 clones, roughly 80% occurring once; the ten biggest clones make up around 4%. Trimming pared 4 bases from V and 6 bases from J, leaving 14 bases between. The germline V gene encodes CDR1 SGHRS and CDR2 YFSETQ. The CDR3 runs 13 residues. The clonotype comes from a man in his fifties in good health and CMV-seronegative. Sequencing input: PBMCs. This rearrangement joins TRBV5-1 to TRBJ2-7; no firm D call. The CDR3 loop is CASSRDSEGEQYF. The CDR3 DNA follows: TGCGCCAGCAGCCGCGACTCTGAAGGCGAGCAGTACTTC.